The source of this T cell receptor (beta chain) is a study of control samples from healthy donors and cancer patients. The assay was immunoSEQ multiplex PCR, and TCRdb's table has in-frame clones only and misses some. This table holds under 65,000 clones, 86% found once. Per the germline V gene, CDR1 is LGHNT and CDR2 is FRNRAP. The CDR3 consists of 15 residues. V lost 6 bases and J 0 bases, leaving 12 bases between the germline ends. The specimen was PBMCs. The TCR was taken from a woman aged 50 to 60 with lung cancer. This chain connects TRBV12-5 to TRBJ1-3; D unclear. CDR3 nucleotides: TGTGCTAGTGGGATTTCAGCTTTCTCTGGAAACACCATATATTTT. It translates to CASGISAFSGNTIYF.